This is a list of T cell receptor beta chains from one sample in a study of blood T cell repertoires in COVID-19. Measured with immunoSEQ multiplex PCR; TCRdb has only the in-frame clones, and not every one. Among about half a million clones, roughly nine tenths were seen once, and the ten largest hold 0.75% to 0.9%. The material sequenced was peripheral blood. These TCRs come from a man in his late teens or twenties with COVID-19, enrolled during active disease. Each CDR3 is given with its conserved first and last residue. A D gene is named only where the DNA matches it firmly.

V gene,D gene,J gene,CDR3 protein,CDR3 DNA
TRBV25-1,TRBD2,TRBJ2-2,CASSDPRENAGELFF,TGTGCCAGCAGTGACCCGCGGGAGAACGCCGGGGAGCTGTTTTTT
TRBV13,TRBD1,TRBJ2-3,CASSLPGQGNRDTQYF,TGTGCCAGCAGCTTACCGGGACAGGGTAATCGGGATACGCAGTATTTT
TRBV6-5,NA,TRBJ2-5,CASSTTVLQETQYF,TGTGCCAGCAGTACGACAGTCCTCCAAGAGACCCAGTACTTC
TRBV28,TRBD2,TRBJ2-2,CASRDRGSGGSTGELFF,TGTGCCAGCAGGGACCGTGGCAGCGGGGGGAGCACCGGGGAGCTGTTTTTT
TRBV7-9,NA,TRBJ2-5,CASSLRGGLETQYF,TGTGCCAGCAGTTTAAGGGGGGGCCTGGAGACCCAGTACTTC
TRBV7-8,TRBD2,TRBJ2-7,CASSFPTSGGGEQYF,TGTGCCAGCAGCTTTCCGACTAGCGGGGGGGGCGAGCAGTACTTC
TRBV19,TRBD1,TRBJ1-2,CASNTGGFGYTF,TGTGCCAGTAATACAGGGGGGTTTGGCTACACCTTC
TRBV5-6,NA,TRBJ2-1,CASSLFQGLDNEQFF,TGTGCCAGCAGCTTGTTTCAGGGGCTAGACAATGAGCAGTTCTTC
TRBV30,TRBD1,TRBJ2-7,CACTTGYEQYF,TGTGCCTGTACGACAGGGTACGAGCAGTACTTC
TRBV2,NA,TRBJ1-2,CASRMGGSPYGYTF,TGTGCCAGCCGGATGGGGGGGTCCCCCTATGGCTACACCTTC